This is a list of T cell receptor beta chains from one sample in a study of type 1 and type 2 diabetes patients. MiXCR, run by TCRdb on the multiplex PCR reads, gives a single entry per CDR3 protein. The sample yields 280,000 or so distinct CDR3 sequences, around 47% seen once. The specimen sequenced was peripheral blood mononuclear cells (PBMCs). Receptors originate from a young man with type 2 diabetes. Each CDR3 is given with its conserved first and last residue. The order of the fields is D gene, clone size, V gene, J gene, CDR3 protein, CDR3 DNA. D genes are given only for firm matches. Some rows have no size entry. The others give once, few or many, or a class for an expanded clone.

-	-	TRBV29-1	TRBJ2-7	CSVVQVVGHEQYF	TGCAGCGTCGTACAGGTAGTTGGCCACGAGCAGTACTTC
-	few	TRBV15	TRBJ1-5	CATNRGGRPQHF	TGTGCCACCAACAGAGGGGGTCGGCCCCAGCATTTT
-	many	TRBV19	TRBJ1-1	CASSIVPGSTEAFF	TGTGCCAGTAGTATCGTCCCGGGGAGCACTGAAGCTTTCTTT
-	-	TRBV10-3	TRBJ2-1	CAIRNVISGGPGDEQFF	TGTGCCATCAGAAACGTGATCTCAGGGGGGCCCGGGGATGAGCAGTTCTTC
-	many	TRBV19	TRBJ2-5	CASSPETAWETQYF	TGTGCCAGTAGTCCAGAGACAGCTTGGGAGACCCAGTACTTC
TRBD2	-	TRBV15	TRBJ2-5	CATTTGGWGETQYF	TGTGCCACCACCACGGGAGGCTGGGGGGAGACCCAGTACTTC
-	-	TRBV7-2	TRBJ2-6	CASSPGHHSGANVLTF	TGTGCCAGCAGCCCTGGACACCACTCTGGGGCCAACGTCCTGACTTTC
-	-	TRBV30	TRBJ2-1	CAWSGMDHSYNEQFF	TGTGCCTGGAGTGGAATGGACCACTCCTACAATGAGCAGTTCTTC
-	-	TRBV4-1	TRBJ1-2	CASSQAFPGAAYGYTF	TGCGCCAGCAGCCAAGCTTTTCCCGGTGCGGCCTACGGCTACACCTTC
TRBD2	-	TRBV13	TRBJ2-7	CASSSGPSSGVSSYEQYF	TGTGCCAGCAGCTCAGGACCGTCTAGCGGGGTTAGCTCCTACGAGCAGTACTTC
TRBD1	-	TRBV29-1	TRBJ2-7	CSVGQPLYEQYF	TGCAGCGTGGGACAGCCCCTCTACGAGCAGTACTTC
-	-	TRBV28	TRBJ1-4	CASRRGSGEKLFF	TGTGCCAGCAGGCGAGGGTCTGGGGAAAAACTGTTTTTT
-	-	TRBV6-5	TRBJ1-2	CASSYRIPLNRGYTF	TGTGCCAGCAGTTACAGGATTCCTTTGAATCGCGGCTACACCTTC
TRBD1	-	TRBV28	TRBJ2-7	CASTLGQGISYEQYF	TGTGCCAGCACCCTTGGACAGGGAATCTCCTACGAGCAGTACTTC
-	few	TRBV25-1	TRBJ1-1	CASSELVSGRQRAEAFF	TGTGCCAGCAGTGAATTAGTTAGCGGCCGCCAGAGGGCTGAAGCTTTCTTT
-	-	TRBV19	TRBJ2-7	CASSKQGSSYEQYF	TGTGCCAGTAGTAAACAGGGTTCGTCCTACGAGCAGTACTTC
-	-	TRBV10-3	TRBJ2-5	CAISETQYF	TGTGCCATCAGTGAGACCCAGTACTTC
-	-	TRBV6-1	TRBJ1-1	CASTLHRVPEAFF	TGTGCCAGCACCTTACACCGGGTCCCTGAAGCTTTCTTT
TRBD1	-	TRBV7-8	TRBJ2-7	CASSLRQGAGNEQYF	TGTGCCAGCAGCTTAAGACAGGGGGCTGGGAACGAGCAGTACTTC
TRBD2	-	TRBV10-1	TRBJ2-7	CASLRGVGVYEQYF	TGCGCCAGCCTCCGGGGGGTAGGGGTCTACGAGCAGTACTTC